The rows below give T cell receptor beta chains drawn from one sample of a study of cytomegalovirus exposure and HLA in healthy donors. Libraries were prepared by immunoSEQ multiplex PCR; TCRdb keeps only in-frame clonotypes and omits some of them. The sample yields some 110,000 clones, of which the top ten take up about 2.2%. The sequencing input was PBMCs. These TCRs come from a man aged 40-50 years in good health and CMV-seronegative. CDR3s include the opening cysteine and the closing phenylalanine or tryptophan. D genes are given only for firm matches.

len	d_gene	j_gene	v_gene	CDR3nt	CDR3aa
13	TRBD2	TRBJ2-7	TRBV6-5	TGTGCCAGCAGTTACGCTAGCGGATACGAGCAGTACTTC	CASSYASGYEQYF
15	-	TRBJ1-1	TRBV19	TGTGCCAGTAGTATAGGTAACAGAGTTGGCACTGAAGCTTTCTTT	CASSIGNRVGTEAFF
18	-	TRBJ2-1	TRBV5-6	TGTGCCAGCAGCTTAACTCAGGGGGCGGGAGTATCTCGGAATGAGCAGTTCTTC	CASSLTQGAGVSRNEQFF
19	TRBD2	TRBJ2-7	TRBV7-2	TGTGCCAGCAGCCCCCTATGGACTAGCGGGAAACAAAGGTGGTACGAGCAGTACTTC	CASSPLWTSGKQRWYEQYF
14	-	TRBJ1-2	TRBV30	TGTGCCTGGAGTGAAGGGGCACAGTACTATGGCTACACCTTC	CAWSEGAQYYGYTF
15	-	TRBJ1-1	TRBV5-8	TGTGCCAGCAGATACGCAGGGTGGAAGAACACTGAAGCTTTCTTT	CASRYAGWKNTEAFF
12	-	TRBJ1-2	TRBV6-5	TGTGCCAGCAGTTACTTGGGGGCCGGCTACACCTTC	CASSYLGAGYTF
14	TRBD1	TRBJ1-5	TRBV6-5	TGTGCCAGCAGGCCCACAGGGGGTGGAGAGCCCCAGCATTTT	CASRPTGGGEPQHF
14	TRBD2	TRBJ2-5	TRBV7-9	TGTGCCAGCAGCTTAGCTAGCGGGAAAGAGACCCAGTACTTC	CASSLASGKETQYF
15	TRBD2	TRBJ2-1	TRBV6-5	TGTGCCAGCAGTTACTATACTAGCGGATACAATGAGCAGTTCTTC	CASSYYTSGYNEQFF
15	TRBD2	TRBJ2-1	TRBV6-1	TGTGCCAGCAAAGCGGGACTAGCGGGATTGGATGAGCAGTTCTTC	CASKAGLAGLDEQFF
16	TRBD2	TRBJ2-2	TRBV2	TGTGCCAGCAAACGCGAGTCGCGGGAGCCCGCCGGGGAGCTGTTTTTT	CASKRESREPAGELFF
12	TRBD2	TRBJ2-2	TRBV28	TGTGCCCTGGGAGGGTGGTCCGGGGAGCTGTTTTTT	CALGGWSGELFF
13	TRBD2	TRBJ2-2	TRBV9	TGTGCCTCCTCCGGGAGGGGTGAGGGGGAGCTGTTTTTT	CASSGRGEGELFF
8	-	TRBJ2-5	TRBV29-1	TGCAGCGGAACCCCAGAGTACTTC	CSGTPEYF
16	TRBD2	TRBJ2-3	TRBV15	TGTGCCACCAGCAGAGGGCTAGCGGCTAGCACAGATACGCAGTATTTT	CATSRGLAASTDTQYF
13	-	TRBJ2-5	TRBV5-1	TGCGCCAGCCGCGGGATGGACCAAGAGACCCAGTACTTC	CASRGMDQETQYF
15	-	TRBJ2-7	TRBV28	TGTGCCAGCAGTCCAGTGACTCCGAGCTCCTACGAGCAGTACTTC	CASSPVTPSSYEQYF
15	-	TRBJ2-3	TRBV6-6	TGTGCCAGCATCTCTCGGGCAGGGGCAACCAATACGCAGTATTTT	CASISRAGATNTQYF
14	-	TRBJ1-2	TRBV11-3	TGTGCCAGCAGCGGATCCGGGAGGGGGGATGGCTACACCTTC	CASSGSGRGDGYTF
14	-	TRBJ1-1	TRBV7-9	TGTGCCAGCAGCTTAGGGGGGGTGAAGACTGAAGCTTTCTTT	CASSLGGVKTEAFF
14	-	TRBJ1-1	TRBV10-3	TGTGCCATCAGTGATCCAGGGGTGAACACTGAAGCTTTCTTT	CAISDPGVNTEAFF
14	-	TRBJ1-2	TRBV29-1	TGCAGCGTTGAAACGGGGCAGGGGCCGTATGGCTACACCTTC	CSVETGQGPYGYTF
14	-	TRBJ1-5	TRBV10-3	TGTGCCACGCACTCAACTGGTAGCAATCAGCCCCAGCATTTT	CATHSTGSNQPQHF
14	-	TRBJ1-2	TRBV7-3	TGTGCCAGCAGCTTAAACGGGATCTCGGCCGGCTACACCTTC	CASSLNGISAGYTF
16	-	TRBJ1-4	TRBV6-1	TGTGCCAGCAGTGAAGGGGGGGGCAGGGGTAATGAAAAACTGTTTTTT	CASSEGGGRGNEKLFF
15	TRBD2	TRBJ2-2	TRBV6-4	TGTGCCAGCAGTGTCGATAGCGGGACTACTGGGGAGCTGTTTTTT	CASSVDSGTTGELFF
14	-	TRBJ1-1	TRBV18	TGTGCCAGCCGCACTACAGGGACGAACACTGAAGCTTTCTTT	CASRTTGTNTEAFF
15	TRBD2	TRBJ2-7	TRBV7-9	TGTGCCAGCAGCTTAGCGCTAGCGGGCTCCTACGAGCAGTACTTC	CASSLALAGSYEQYF
17	-	TRBJ2-1	TRBV5-5	TGTGCCAGCAGCTCGTCTAAGTGGGCAGGATCCTACAATGAGCAGTTCTTC	CASSSSKWAGSYNEQFF
18	TRBD2	TRBJ2-2	TRBV19	TGTGCCAGTCTACGGGGGGTTATGGCGCCCTGGAACACCGGGGAGCTGTTTTTT	CASLRGVMAPWNTGELFF
13	-	TRBJ2-7	TRBV19	TGTGCCAGTAGTATTAGTACTGAATACGAGCAGTACTTC	CASSISTEYEQYF
14	TRBD1	TRBJ1-1	TRBV7-2	TGTGCCAGCAGACGGACAGGGAGCCAAAGTGAAGCTTTCTTT	CASRRTGSQSEAFF
16	-	TRBJ1-2	TRBV11-3	TGTGCCAGCAGCACTCACAGGGCCATGGCTGACTATGGCTACACCTTC	CASSTHRAMADYGYTF
18	-	TRBJ1-1	TRBV7-9	TGTGCCAGCAGCCTAAGAACGCCAAACAGGGCCATGAACACTGAAGCTTTCTTT	CASSLRTPNRAMNTEAFF
14	-	TRBJ1-1	TRBV6-5	TGTGCCAGCAGTTACGGGGCAGGGGACGCTGAAGCTTTCTTT	CASSYGAGDAEAFF
15	-	TRBJ2-7	TRBV28	TGTGCCAGCAGTTTAGGGACTGTGAGCTCCTACGAGCAGTACTTC	CASSLGTVSSYEQYF
18	-	TRBJ1-4	TRBV5-3	TGTGCCAGAAGCTGCACGGGGGGAGGGGCCGCAACTAATGAAAAACTGTTTTTT	CARSCTGGGAATNEKLFF
15	TRBD1	TRBJ1-2	TRBV5-6	TGTGCCAGCAGCTACAGGACAGGGGGCAAGGATGGCTACACCTTC	CASSYRTGGKDGYTF
18	TRBD2	TRBJ2-3	TRBV28	TGTGCCAGCAGTACACCCTTCTCGACTAGCGGTAGCACAGATACGCAGTATTTT	CASSTPFSTSGSTDTQYF
17	TRBD2	TRBJ2-7	TRBV7-8	TGTGCCAGCAGCTTCCCGACTAGCCCATGGGAAACGTACGAGCAGTACTTC	CASSFPTSPWETYEQYF
15	-	TRBJ2-1	TRBV9	TGTGCCAGCAGCGTATCCGGCGGGAATATCAATGAGCAGTTCTTC	CASSVSGGNINEQFF
18	TRBD2	TRBJ2-1	TRBV11-3	TGTGCCAGCAGCCCCCGGGTGACTAGCGGACGCTCCTACAATGAGCAGTTCTTC	CASSPRVTSGRSYNEQFF
15	TRBD1	TRBJ2-2	TRBV28	TGTGCCAGCAGTTTGGACAGGCGATCCACCGGGGAGCTGTTTTTT	CASSLDRRSTGELFF
16	-	TRBJ1-1	TRBV9	TGTGCCAGCAGCGTAGATCCAGGGGTCATCGACACTGAAGCTTTCTTT	CASSVDPGVIDTEAFF
17	TRBD2	TRBJ2-7	TRBV25-1	TGTGCCAGCAGGGGCTCGAGAGGGGGACTAGCGGCCTACGAGCAGTACTTC	CASRGSRGGLAAYEQYF
11	-	TRBJ2-7	TRBV30	TGTGCCTGGAAGGACAGCTACGAGCAGTACTTC	CAWKDSYEQYF
14	-	TRBJ2-7	TRBV6-5	TGTGCCAGCAGTTACGGGTACGGAGCCTACGAGCAGTACTTC	CASSYGYGAYEQYF
14	TRBD1	TRBJ2-1	TRBV5-8	TGTGCCAGCAGCTTTCGACAGGGCCACAATGAGCAGTTCTTC	CASSFRQGHNEQFF
14	TRBD1	TRBJ2-1	TRBV10-3	TGTGCCATCAGTGCTGGGACAGGGGTCAATGAGCAGTTCTTC	CAISAGTGVNEQFF
13	TRBD1	TRBJ1-1	TRBV29-1	TGCAGCGTCCAACAGGGGGGGAACACTGAAGCTTTCTTT	CSVQQGGNTEAFF
15	TRBD2	TRBJ2-7	TRBV7-8	TGTGCCAGCAGCCACTCGGGACTAGCCGAGTACGAGCAGTACTTC	CASSHSGLAEYEQYF
15	TRBD1	TRBJ2-5	TRBV19	TGTGCCAGTAGTACCCGACAGGGGGTTCGCGAGACCCAGTACTTC	CASSTRQGVRETQYF